The 7 T cell receptor beta chains listed next were all sequenced from one sample in a study of shared clonotypes between healthy human individuals (dated by TCRdb to 2019 to 2021). The method behind the library was the immunoSEQ multiplex PCR assay. Imported from immuneACCESS, the table was reduced by TCRdb to in-frame sequences with V and J called. These copies leave out some clones; in studies compared against another copy, an unresolved V gene accounts for under half, and the cause of the remainder is not known. This sample comprises nearly 1,000,000 clones, about 80% of them detected only once. Around 1.5% of the sample is in the top ten clones. The sample consisted of memory CD4+ T cells sorted from blood. Reading the label with the study, this specimen's cell subset or site is: CD45RA-negative fraction. The receptors here all came from a man in his late teens or twenties in good health.

This chain joins TRBV10-2 and TRBJ2-4; D possibly corresponds to TRBD1 (6 bases). V was shortened by 3 bases and J by 6 bases, with 9 bases between the two germline ends. The length of the CDR3 is 13 residues. CDR1 WSHSY and CDR2 SAAADI come from the germline V gene. In DNA form, the CDR3 reads TGCGCCAGCAGTGATGTGGACAGAAACATTCAGTACTTC. Translation: CASSDVDRNIQYF.

Points on this clone: The same CDR3 is also encoded by other DNA sequences in this sample. The rearrangement uses TRBV6-6 and TRBJ1-1; 7 bases are shared with TRBD1. The J segment lost 1 base and the V segment lost 5 bases, leaving 1 base of the junction unmatched. This CDR3 is 13 amino acids long. CDR1 is MNHNY, CDR2 SVGAGI, per germline (reference sequence). For the CDR3, the DNA is TGTGCCAGCAGTAGACAGGGGAACACTGAAGCTTTCTTT. This codes for CASSRQGNTEAFF.

To note about this clone: The junction differs from germline at one of its ends, possibly a read error. The chain links TRBV7-7 to TRBJ2-2; no clear D gene. Germline values: CDR1 SSHAT, CDR2 FNYEAQ (reference sequence). The CDR3 contains 17 residues. The CDR3 sequence is CASSLGLQESNTGELFF. In DNA form, the CDR3 reads TGTGCTAGCAGCTTAGGGTTGCAGGAGTCGAACACCGGGGAGCTGTTTTTT.

This clone was observed a few times. This CDR3 is also generated by other DNA sequences in the sample. J is TRBJ1-1 and V is TRBV18; D not certain. This CDR3 contains 13 residues. CDR1 and CDR2 (germline): KGHSH, LQKENI. Trimming left V 6 bases short and J 1 base short, with 9 bases between. CDR3 in DNA: TGTGCCAGCTCCCCCGTGAGGAACACTGAAGCTTTCTTT. Encoded protein: CASSPVRNTEAFF.

A few counts support this clone. The V and J genes are TRBV30 and TRBJ1-1; no reliable D call. The germline V and J ends were trimmed by 3 bases and 4 bases, with 9 bases remaining between them. The germline gives CDR1 GTSNPN, CDR2 SVGIG (reference sequence). This CDR3 region has 12 residues. In DNA, the CDR3 is TGTGCCTGGAGACGGACGGGCACTGAAGCTTTCTTT. This translates into CAWRRTGTEAFF. The full variable domain, its missing parts supplied by reference TRBV30 and TRBJ1-1, is SQTIHQWPATLVQPVGSPLSLECTVEGTSNPNLYWYRQAAGRGLQLLFYSVGIGQISSEVPQNLSASRPQDRQFILSSKKLLLSDSGFYLCAWRRTGTEAFFGQGTRLTVV.

In its sample, this clone was seen once. The chain couples TRBV18 to TRBJ2-7; 7 bases fit TRBD2. Germline lookup yields CDR1 KGHSH and CDR2 LQKENI. Losses at the gene ends were 2 bases for V and 2 bases for J; bases not matched to a gene: 6. This CDR3 spans 15 amino acids. The DNA for the CDR3 is TGTGCCAGCTCACCATCTCGGGAGGCGACCTACGAGCAGTACTTC. It codes for CASSPSREATYEQYF. Full variable domain (outside the CDR3, taken from reference TRBV18 and TRBJ2-7): NAGVMQNPRHLVRRRGQEARLRCSPMKGHSHVYWYRQLPEEGLKFMVYLQKENIIDESGMPKERFSAEFPKEGPSILRIQQVVRGDSAAYFCASSPSREATYEQYFGPGTRLTVT.

The genes are TRBV18 and TRBJ1-1; no reliable D call. This CDR3 has 14 amino acids. V was shortened by 6 bases and J by 2 bases, with 13 bases between the two germline ends. Germline V gives CDR1 KGHSH, CDR2 LQKENI. CDR3 in DNA: TGTGCCAGCTCGAACCTCGACCAAAACACTGAAGCTTTCTTT. Protein product: CASSNLDQNTEAFF.